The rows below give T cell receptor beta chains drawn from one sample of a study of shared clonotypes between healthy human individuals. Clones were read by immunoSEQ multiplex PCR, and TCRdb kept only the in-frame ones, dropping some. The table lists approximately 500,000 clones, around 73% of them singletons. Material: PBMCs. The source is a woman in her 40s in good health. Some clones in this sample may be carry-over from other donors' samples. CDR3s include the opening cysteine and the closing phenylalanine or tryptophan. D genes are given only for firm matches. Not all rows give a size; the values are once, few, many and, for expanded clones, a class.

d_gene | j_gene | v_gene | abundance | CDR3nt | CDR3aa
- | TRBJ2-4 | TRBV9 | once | TGTGCCAGCAGCGACGGTCTAGCCAAAAACATTCAGTACTTC | CASSDGLAKNIQYF
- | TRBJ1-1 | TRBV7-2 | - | TGTGCCAGCAGCTTATCGGGCAGTGAAGCTTTCTTT | CASSLSGSEAFF
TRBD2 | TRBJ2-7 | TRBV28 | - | TGTGCCAGCGGACTAGCGGGAGTACCCTACGAGCAGTACTTC | CASGLAGVPYEQYF
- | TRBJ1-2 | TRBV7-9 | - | TGTGCCAGCAGCCGCTGGACAGATCCGATCTATGGCTACACCTTC | CASSRWTDPIYGYTF
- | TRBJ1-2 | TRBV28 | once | TGTGCCAGCATGAGGGGGAGAGGCCGGCCCTATGGCTACACCTTC | CASMRGRGRPYGYTF
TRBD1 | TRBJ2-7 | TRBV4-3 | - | TGCGCCAGCAGCCTGGGACAGGGGACCTACGAGCAGTACTTC | CASSLGQGTYEQYF
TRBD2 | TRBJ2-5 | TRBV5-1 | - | TGCGCCAGCAGCTTGGAATGGTCCGGGGGGGTCCAAGAGACCCAGTACTTC | CASSLEWSGGVQETQYF
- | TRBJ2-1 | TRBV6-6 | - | TGTGCCAGCATCGCTACTAGTGGCTCCTACAATGAGCAGTTCTTC | CASIATSGSYNEQFF
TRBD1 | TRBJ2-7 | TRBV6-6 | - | TGTGCCAGCAGTTTGGACAGGGCCCCCTACGAGCAGTACTTC | CASSLDRAPYEQYF
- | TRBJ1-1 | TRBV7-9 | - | TGTGCCAGCAGCTTAATAGGACAGAACACTGAAGCTTTCTTT | CASSLIGQNTEAFF
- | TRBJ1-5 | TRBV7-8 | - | TGTGCCAGCAGCTTGGGGAACCCCCGCCATCAGCCCCAGCATTTT | CASSLGNPRHQPQHF
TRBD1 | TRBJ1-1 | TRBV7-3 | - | TGTGCCAGCAGCCCCACAGGGGCGAACACTGAAGCTTTCTTT | CASSPTGANTEAFF
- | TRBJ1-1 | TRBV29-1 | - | TGCAGCGTTGAAGAGGGGGACACTGAAGCTTTCTTT | CSVEEGDTEAFF
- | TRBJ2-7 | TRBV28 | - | TGTGCCAGCAGCACACATAGGACTAACCGGTACTTC | CASSTHRTNRYF
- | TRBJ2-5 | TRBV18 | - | TGTGCCAGCTCACCACGGGTTGAGGAAGAGACCCAGTACTTC | CASSPRVEEETQYF
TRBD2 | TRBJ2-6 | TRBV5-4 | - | TGTGCCAGCAGGGGGCGGGAGGGAAACTCTGGGGCCAACGTCCTGACTTTC | CASRGREGNSGANVLTF
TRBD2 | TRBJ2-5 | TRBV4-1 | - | TGCGCCAGCAGCCGATCCGGGACTAGCGCATTAGAGACCCAGTACTTC | CASSRSGTSALETQYF